The clone carrying this T cell receptor (beta chain) was detected only once. No antigen is known for it. TCRdb re-called the PCR reads with MiXCR, one entry per CDR3 protein. The table shows some 29,000 distinct CDR3 sequences, with roughly 50% occurring only once. These data originate in a study of vaccination and CD4 T cells after COVID-19. Looking at the study overall: Once diagnosed, patients had post-COVID samples drawn a median approximately 99 days later (range 35 to 161). Study results and limitations: Rising from 21 to 38, the median of SARS-CoV-2-reactive clonotypes did not change significantly. Spike mono-reactivity held for 304 of 307 vaccine-specific clones in convalescent patients. Convalescent patients saw a median around 86% of their reactive clones show up only after vaccination.

Time point of the sample: late sampling 161 to 241 days after vaccination in three convalescent patients. Germline V CDR1 and CDR2: SGHNT, YYREEE (reference sequence). The V gene end was trimmed by 4 bases and the J gene end by 7 bases; junction bases not matched to a gene: 5. CDR3 length: 14 amino acids. The chain recombines TRBV5-4 with TRBJ2-3; 11 bases align to TRBD2. The clonotype was recovered from a human donor who had recovered from COVID-19. The sample was CD4+ T cells from blood, taken about 7 months after SARS-CoV-2 vaccination. The CDR3 sequence is CASSKGTSGNTQYF. The CDR3 nucleotides are TGTGCCAGCAGCAAAGGGACTAGCGGAAATACGCAGTATTTT.